The T cell receptor (beta chain) described here comes from a study of CXCR3-negative and CXCR3-positive naive CD8 T cells. Study-level background: Each library gave roughly 1.5 +/- 0.3 million of roughly 140 million TRB reads.

UMI-labeled TRB cDNA libraries were prepared by 5' RACE. TCRdb re-called the 5' RACE reads; every CDR3 protein appears as one record, without DNA. Its table lists 30,000 to 40,000 distinct CDR3 sequences. The CDR3 runs 12 residues. All CD8+ T cell subsets were sorted in triplicate at 300,000 cells each. General study findings and limits: Naive subsets expressed similar surface CD5; TRB CDR3 features served to infer TCR strength. Diversity ran similarly high across both naive subsets but far lower in memory CD8+ cells.

For this clonotype: Its target is not known.

Sequencing was carried out using memory CD8+ T cells from blood. This clonotype was sampled from a human donor in good health. Some clones in this sample may be carry-over from other donors' samples. The chain has TRBV12-3 or TRBV12-4 and TRBJ2-7. The CDR3 spells CASSLVKYEQYF.